This TCR beta chain was sequenced for a study of cytomegalovirus exposure and HLA in healthy donors. Findings and limits, study-wide: At a 0.05 false discovery rate, a later analysis found around 15,000 TCR beta sequences to be associated with HLA alleles. It is likely that the observed cluster of highly shared sequence variants was a sequencing artifact. Earlier analysis found most TCR beta V segments productive about 87% or about 30% of the time. What TCR beta sequences reportedly achieved was accurate prediction of HLA-A and HLA-B alleles in most subjects.

Germline V CDR1 and CDR2: SGHVS, FNYEAQ. V gave up 4 bases and J gave up 4 bases, with 4 bases separating them. The CDR3 length is 11 residues. A remark on this clone: The target antigen is unknown.

PCR was performed using 60 Vbeta and 13 Jbeta primers. Assay: immunoSEQ multiplex PCR; the TCRdb copy retains only in-frame clones and omits some. The table has around 150,000 clones, 70% to 90% seen once. The source is a man aged 18 to 30 in good health and CMV-seropositive. The chain joins TRBV7-6 to TRBJ2-5; no clear D. The sample taken for sequencing was PBMCs. The DNA for the CDR3 is TGTGCCAGCAGCTCCAGAGAGACCCAGTACTTC. Encoded protein: CASSSRETQYF.